This passage covers 8 T cell receptor beta chains from one sample sequenced in a study of blood T cell repertoires in COVID-19. Clones were read by immunoSEQ multiplex PCR, and TCRdb kept only the in-frame ones, dropping some. Of some 170,000 clones detected, 65% to 90% appear once; the ten largest clones hold around 15%. Sequenced input: PBMCs or T cells enriched from blood (not recorded which). These receptors were collected from a man aged 50-60 years who had recovered from COVID-19.

The chain recombines TRBV20-1 with TRBJ2-7, with unresolved D. The germline V gene has CDR1 DFQATT and CDR2 SNEGSKA (reference sequence). V was pared by 4 bases and J by 6 bases, with 10 bases between. The CDR3 runs 11 residues. The DNA of the CDR3 is TGCAGTGCTACCCCTTACAGCGAGCAGTACTTC. Residues: CSATPYSEQYF.

This rearrangement joins TRBV9 to TRBJ1-2; D remains ambiguous. CDR1 SGDLS and CDR2 YYNGEE come from the germline V gene. The CDR3 is 15 amino acids. Trimming pared 3 bases from V and 5 bases from J, leaving 17 bases between. The CDR3 DNA follows: TGTGCCAGCAGCGATGGGGTAGGGAGTAGTTATGGCTACACCTTC. Its translation: CASSDGVGSSYGYTF.

The genes are TRBV28 and TRBJ1-4; 7 bases are shared with TRBD1. This CDR3 has 15 residues. The germline V gene has CDR1 MDHEN and CDR2 SYDVKM. The junction had 9 bases not matched to a gene; V was cut back by 6 bases and J by 5 bases. CDR3: CASRYTGTANEKLFF. Written as DNA, the CDR3 is TGTGCCAGCAGATACACCGGGACAGCCAATGAAAAACTGTTTTTT.

V gene TRBV18 combines with J gene TRBJ1-1; 10 bases map to TRBD1. Germline V gene sequence: CDR1 KGHSH, CDR2 LQKENI. The length of the CDR3 is 16 residues. Losses at the gene ends were 5 bases for V and 0 bases for J; bases not matched to a gene: 6. The DNA of the CDR3 is TGTGCCAGCTCAGCATCGGGACAGGGGATGAACACTGAAGCTTTCTTT. It translates to CASSASGQGMNTEAFF.

V and J are TRBV5-1 and TRBJ1-4; D is uncertain. Per the germline V gene, CDR1 is SGHRS and CDR2 is YFSETQ. The CDR3 has 16 amino acids. V dropped 4 bases and J dropped 8 bases, with 21 bases sitting between them. In DNA form, the CDR3 reads TGCGCCAGCAGCCCCGGGGATGTAGGGCGGTGGGAAAAACTGTTTTTT. Translation gives CASSPGDVGRWEKLFF.

The genes are TRBV5-1 and TRBJ2-1; a weak D match, TRBD2 (6 bases). Germline V gives CDR1 SGHRS, CDR2 YFSETQ. V shed 7 bases and J shed 5 bases, with 13 bases lying between them. This CDR3 comprises 13 residues. CDR3 sequence (DNA): TGCGCCAGCTGGAGGGGAAATGACAATGAGCAGTTCTTC. As protein: CASWRGNDNEQFF.

This CDR3 is CASSPRGAGGADTQYF. The DNA of the CDR3 is TGTGCCAGCAGCCCCCGGGGAGCGGGGGGGGCAGATACGCAGTATTTT. J is TRBJ2-3 and V is TRBV7-9, with TRBD2 matching over 10 bases. The trim removed 5 bases at V and 4 bases at J, leaving 9 bases unmatched. The germline V gene has CDR1 SEHNR and CDR2 FQNEAQ (reference sequence). CDR3 length: 16 residues.

This chain connects TRBV5-1 to TRBJ2-5, with 10 positions matching TRBD1. V dropped 2 bases and J dropped 5; count of bases not matched to a gene: 9. This CDR3 contains 16 residues. Germline V gene sequence: CDR1 SGHRS, CDR2 YFSETQ. CDR3 sequence reads: CASSFRGQGIRETQYF. In DNA form, the CDR3 reads TGCGCCAGCAGCTTCCGGGGACAGGGGATTCGGGAGACCCAGTACTTC. The whole variable domain, remainder taken from reference TRBV5-1 and TRBJ2-5, is KAGVTQTPRYLIKTRGQQVTLSCSPISGHRSVSWYQQTPGQGLQFLFEYFSETQRNKGNFPGRFSGRQFSNSRSEMNVSTLELGDSALYLCASSFRGQGIRETQYFGPGTRLLVL.